The 6 T cell receptor beta chains in this list originate from one sample, sequenced in a study of blood T cell repertoires in COVID-19. Method: immunoSEQ multiplex PCR; TCRdb's copy keeps in-frame clones and lacks some. This table has fewer than 200,000 clones, around 77% appearing once. The sample consisted of peripheral blood. The receptors shown here come from a man in his 70s with acute or convalescent COVID-19.

The rearrangement joins TRBV11-1 to TRBJ2-3; possibly TRBD1 for D (5 bases). V was trimmed by 5 bases and J by 0 bases, leaving 9 bases between them. CDR3 length equals 14 residues. From germline, CDR1 is SGHAT and CDR2 FQDESV (reference sequence). This CDR3 reads CASSVGQSTDTQYF. DNA of the CDR3: TGTGCCAGCAGCGTAGGACAAAGCACAGATACGCAGTATTTT. Looking up the rest from reference TRBV11-1 and TRBJ2-3 gives the full variable domain: EAEVAQSPRYKITEKSQAVAFWCDPISGHATLYWYRQILGQGPELLVQFQDESVVDDSQLPKDRFSAERLKGVDSTLKIQPAELGDSAMYLCASSVGQSTDTQYFGPGTRLTVL.

The rearrangement joins TRBV5-1 to TRBJ1-1; TRBD1 is a possible D gene (6 bases). The V gene's germline CDR1 is SGHRS and CDR2 YFSETQ. This CDR3 contains 14 residues. V shed 4 bases and J shed 1 base, with 11 bases lying between them. In DNA, the CDR3 is TGCGCCAGCAGCGTAGGACAGACGAACACTGAAGCTTTCTTT. Translated: CASSVGQTNTEAFF.

The CDR3 loop reads CASRKFTGGNSPLHF. In DNA, the CDR3 is TGTGCCAGCAGAAAATTTACAGGGGGAAATTCACCCCTCCACTTT. The chain links TRBV11-3 to TRBJ1-6; TRBD1 matches at 8 bases. Germline V lookup: CDR1 SGHNT, CDR2 YENEEA. This CDR3 has 15 residues. V trimming: 6 bases; J trimming: 7 bases; junction bases outside the gene matches: 8.

The sample holds one count of this clone. The chain joins TRBV7-3 to TRBJ2-1, with TRBD2 matching 11 bases. Germline CDR1 reads SGHTA; CDR2 reads FQGTGA. Trimming took 5 bases from V and 4 from J; bases not matched to a gene: 4. This CDR3 has 15 residues. CDR3 sequence: CASSSSGRGYNEQFF. CDR3 DNA sequence: TGTGCCAGCAGCAGTAGCGGGAGGGGGTACAATGAGCAGTTCTTC.

This chain uses TRBV28 with TRBJ2-7; no clear D gene. Deletions cut 5 bases from V and 5 bases from J, with 7 bases between. The germline V gene has CDR1 MDHEN and CDR2 SYDVKM. CDR3 length: 11 amino acids. The CDR3 nucleotides are TGTGCCAGCAGTGAACAGAACGAGCAGTACTTC. As protein: CASSEQNEQYF.

V and J are TRBV5-4 and TRBJ2-7; TRBD2 matches 7 bases. The germline gives CDR1 SGHNT, CDR2 YYREEE (reference sequence). The CDR3 runs to 13 residues. Trimming cost V 1 base and J 6 bases; bases outside gene matches: 4. DNA of the CDR3: TGTGCCAGCAGCTTGAGCGGGGTGGCCGAGCAGTACTTC. Its translation: CASSLSGVAEQYF.